These 17 T cell receptor beta chains came from one sample sequenced in a study of PD-1 blockade in classical Hodgkin lymphoma. Libraries were prepared by immunoSEQ multiplex PCR; TCRdb keeps only in-frame clonotypes and omits some of them. The sample consists of about 64,000 clones, 90% to 95% of them appearing once. Time point specified: cycle 4 day 1 (C4D1), after less than seven weeks of nivolumab. Every patient had relapsed following autologous stem cell transplantation, and cohorts differed in brentuximab vedotin exposure. The sequencing here drew on peripheral blood mononuclear cells (PBMCs), taken before the fourth cycle of nivolumab. Receptor source: a human donor with classical Hodgkin lymphoma.

The V call is TRBV11-2, the J call TRBJ2-1, with 7 bases matching TRBD1. V shed 4 bases, J shed 4 bases, and the junction held 10 bases outside the gene matches. The CDR3 contains 16 residues. The germline V gene encodes CDR1 SGHAT and CDR2 FQNNGV. For the CDR3, the DNA is TGTGCCAGCAGCTCCGAACCGGACAGGAGATACAATGAGCAGTTCTTC. Its translation: CASSSEPDRRYNEQFF.

This clone was detected a few times. V gene TRBV15 combines with J gene TRBJ2-1; TRBD2 agrees at 9 bases. J was trimmed by 7 bases and V by 5 bases; bases with no gene match: 9. The CDR3 runs to 15 residues. Germline values: CDR1 LNHNV, CDR2 YYDKDF (reference sequence). The CDR3 here is CATSGRLAAPNEQFF. CDR3 DNA: TGTGCCACCAGCGGACGACTAGCGGCCCCGAATGAGCAGTTCTTC. Full variable domain (outside the CDR3, taken from reference TRBV15 and TRBJ2-1): DAMVIQNPRYQVTQFGKPVTLSCSQTLNHNVMYWYQQKSSQAPKLLFHYYDKDFNNEADTPDNFQSRRPNTSFCFLDIRSPGLGDTAMYLCATSGRLAAPNEQFFGPGTRLTVL.

V gene TRBV28 combines with J gene TRBJ2-5; 9 nucleotides agree with TRBD1. V dropped 6 bases and J dropped 2; count of bases not matched to a gene: 7. This CDR3 is built from 15 residues. Germline-derived CDR1 and CDR2 are MDHEN and SYDVKM. Here the CDR3 reads CASRAGTGYQETQYF. The CDR3 coding sequence is TGTGCCAGCAGAGCCGGGACAGGGTATCAAGAGACCCAGTACTTC. Using reference TRBV28 and TRBJ2-5 for the parts outside the CDR3, the full variable domain is DVKVTQSSRYLVKRTGEKVFLECVQDMDHENMFWYRQDPGLGLRLIYFSYDVKMKEKGDIPEGYSVSREKKERFSLILESASTNQTSMYLCASRAGTGYQETQYFGPGTRLLVL.

V is TRBV11-2 and J is TRBJ1-2, with D possibly matching TRBD1 (5 bases). Germline values: CDR1 SGHAT, CDR2 FQNNGV. V was pared by 0 bases and J by 3 bases, with 17 bases between. The CDR3 extends over 17 amino acids. The CDR3: CASSLDMGLPTDYGYTF. The CDR3 coding sequence is TGTGCCAGCAGCTTAGATATGGGACTTCCCACGGACTATGGCTACACCTTC.

V gene TRBV19 combines with J gene TRBJ2-5; TRBD2 agrees at 14 bases. Per germline, CDR1 LNHDA and CDR2 SQIVND (reference sequence). The CDR3 is 14 amino acids. J gave up 4 bases and V 5 bases, and 0 bases lay outside the gene matches. The CDR3 DNA follows: TGTGCCAGTAGTGGGACTAGCGGGGGAGAGACCCAGTACTTC. It codes for CASSGTSGGETQYF.

The J gene is TRBJ2-7, the V gene TRBV6-1; D uncertain. With 6 bases removed from V and 0 bases from J, the gap between germline ends came to 15 bases. The germline V gene has CDR1 MNHNS and CDR2 SASEGT. This CDR3 region has 15 residues. CDR3 bases: TGTGCCAGCAGGGTCCAGGACGCTCCCTCCTACGAGCAGTACTTC. Residues: CASRVQDAPSYEQYF.

V usage is TRBV7-9 and J usage is TRBJ2-3; TRBD1 aligns across 7 bases. The CDR3 totals 14 residues. From germline, CDR1 is SEHNR and CDR2 FQNEAQ (reference sequence). Trimming removed 6 bases from V and 6 bases from J; junction bases left unmatched: 9. CDR3 region: CASRAGGSWDTQYF. CDR3 nucleotide sequence: TGTGCCAGCAGGGCAGGGGGAAGCTGGGATACGCAGTATTTT.

The chain combines TRBV27 with TRBJ2-7, with 9 positions matching TRBD2. The CDR3 is made up of 14 amino acids. Germline-derived CDR1 and CDR2 are MNHEY and SMNVEV (reference sequence). V dropped 0 bases and J dropped 3; count of bases not matched to a gene: 0. The CDR3 DNA is TGTGCCAGCAGTTTATCTAGCGGGGGCTACGAGCAGTACTTC. Translating it yields CASSLSSGGYEQYF.

The chain employs TRBV5-5 and TRBJ2-2; D might be TRBD1 (6 bases). Germline CDR1 SGHKS, CDR2 YYEKEE (reference sequence). The CDR3 length is 13 residues. V was clipped by 4 bases and J by 9 bases, with 13 bases between them. CDR3 nucleotide sequence: TGTGCCAGCAGCCCAGTACAGGGAAGGGAGCTGTTTTTT. This translates into CASSPVQGRELFF.

The chain is built from TRBV7-9 and TRBJ1-4; 8 bases map to TRBD1. The length of the CDR3 is 16 residues. Per germline, CDR1 SEHNR and CDR2 FQNEAQ (reference sequence). V was pared by 4 bases and J by 6 bases, with 10 bases of the junction left unmatched. This CDR3 reads CASSYLGQGGHEKLFF. As DNA, the CDR3 is TGTGCCAGCAGCTACCTAGGACAGGGAGGTCATGAAAAACTGTTTTTT.

The chain couples TRBV5-1 to TRBJ2-7; D is undetermined. V was shortened by 7 bases and J by 6 bases, with 8 bases between the two germline ends. This CDR3 is built from 10 residues. CDR1 is SGHRS, CDR2 YFSETQ, per germline. The CDR3: CASPRVEQYF. The CDR3 DNA reads TGCGCCAGCCCTCGGGTCGAGCAGTACTTC.

The chain combines TRBV5-4 with TRBJ2-3; D may be TRBD2 (7 bases). Per germline, CDR1 SGHNT and CDR2 YYREEE (reference sequence). The CDR3 contains 15 residues. V lost 6 bases, J lost 0 bases, and 14 bases lay in between. CDR3 bases: TGTGCCAGCAAGAGGGGGGGAACTAGCACAGATACGCAGTATTTT. Amino acids: CASKRGGTSTDTQYF.

The gene calls are TRBV11-2 and TRBJ2-3; TRBD2 aligns across 8 bases. V lost 10 bases, J lost 2 bases, and 11 bases stayed unmatched. There are 15 residues in the CDR3. Germline V CDR1 and CDR2: SGHAT, FQNNGV. The chain's CDR3 is CATSISGDFTDTQYF. The CDR3 nucleotides are TGTGCCACAAGTATTAGCGGGGATTTCACAGATACGCAGTATTTT.

This clone was recorded a few times. The chain recombines TRBV10-3 with TRBJ1-1, with 7 bases lining up with TRBD1. This CDR3 comprises 13 residues. V trimming: 4 bases; J trimming: 6 bases; junction bases outside the gene matches: 5. The germline V gene has CDR1 ENHRY and CDR2 SYGVKD. The CDR3 sequence: CAISVTGAAEAFF. DNA of the CDR3: TGTGCCATCAGTGTCACAGGGGCCGCTGAAGCTTTCTTT.

The chain carries TRBV28 and TRBJ1-4; 9 bases agree with TRBD1. The junction had 3 bases not matched to a gene; V was cut back by 8 bases and J by 5 bases. Germline V gene lookup returns CDR1 MDHEN and CDR2 SYDVKM. This CDR3 is built from 13 residues. The CDR3 spells CASGQGRNEKLFF. The CDR3 DNA is TGTGCCAGCGGACAGGGGAGGAATGAAAAACTGTTTTTT.

The chain combines TRBV10-1 with TRBJ2-1; TRBD1 or TRBD2 may be the D gene (6 bases each). CDR1 is WNHNN and CDR2 is SYGVQD in the germline V gene (reference sequence). The CDR3 runs to 16 residues. Deletions cut 3 bases from V and 0 bases from J, with 12 bases between. DNA for the CDR3: TGCGCCAGCAGTGACAGAGGGGGGAGCTCCTACAATGAGCAGTTCTTC. Translating gives CASSDRGGSSYNEQFF.

In its sample, this clone was seen a few times. The CDR3 loop reads CASSQPYRGNQPQHF. The CDR3 nucleotides are TGCGCCAGCAGTCAGCCATACAGGGGCAATCAGCCCCAGCATTTT. This chain links TRBV23-1 with TRBJ1-5; maybe TRBD1 (6 bases). TRBV23-1 qualifies as an ORF whose function is uncertain. Trimming took 3 bases from V and 2 from J, leaving 11 bases between them. The CDR3 sequence is 15 residues long.